One T cell receptor beta chain is described in this entry. No antigen is known for it. The data are from a study of Ad26.COV2.S vaccination and SARS-CoV-2 variants. Overall study: Dosing was one shot or two shots 56 days apart.

Notes on the study in general: Reported post-vaccination CD8+ and CD4+ T cell responses to spike showed substantial breadth. Using TCR breadth and depth analyses may have led to underestimated total T cell responses.

The V gene's germline CDR1 is WSHSY and CDR2 SAAADI. The CDR3 consists of 14 residues. Generated by immunoSEQ multiplex PCR, the TCRdb table keeps only in-frame clones and is missing some. The table has 440,000 or so clones, roughly 90% seen once. Treatment: about 20 received Ad26.COV2.S at low or high dose, single or two shots; about 5 received placebo; per-sample allocation not given. Sampling was done on day 63 after the first vaccine or placebo injection. This sample comprised peripheral blood, obtained in a trial of Ad26.COV2.S vaccine versus placebo. This clonotype was obtained from a person between 18 and 65 years old who received the Ad26.COV2.S COVID-19 vaccine or a placebo. The J gene is TRBJ1-4, the V gene TRBV10-2; D not certain. CDR3 residues: CTHLGSATNEKLFF. CDR3 in DNA: TGCACCCACCTCGGGAGTGCAACTAATGAAAAACTGTTTTTT.